The following is a T cell receptor (beta chain) sequence with its context. Treatment of the sample: around 19 received Ad26.COV2.S at low or high dose, single or two shots; five or six received placebo; per-sample allocation not given. After the first vaccine or placebo injection, samples were drawn on day 63. This sample was included in a study of Ad26.COV2.S vaccination and SARS-CoV-2 variants. This table comes from immunoSEQ multiplex PCR, and its TCRdb copy is limited to in-frame clones, with some not included. The table has approximately 460,000 clones, roughly nine tenths seen once. Source: peripheral blood, taken in a trial of Ad26.COV2.S vaccine versus placebo. This receptor was obtained from a person between 18 and 59 years old who received the Ad26.COV2.S COVID-19 vaccine or a placebo.

In DNA form, the CDR3 reads TGTGCCTGGAGTGTAATAGGAGAAAAACTGTTTTTT. Its protein is CAWSVIGEKLFF. J is TRBJ1-4 and V is TRBV30; D not resolved. Germline CDR1 and CDR2: GTSNPN and SVGIG (reference sequence). The V end was cut by 0 bases, the J end by 8 bases, with 7 bases between. The CDR3 runs to 12 residues.